Listed here is a single T cell receptor beta chain. Antigen specificity is unknown. This sample is part of a study of memory CD4+ T cells and cytomegalovirus serostatus. Regarding the study as a whole: Each of 67 CMV-associated TCRbeta sequences occurred in one to five individuals.

Original methodology: Out-of-frame sequences were removed, leaving 2,204,828 distinct TCRbeta sequences. Some clones are missing from TCRdb's copy, which holds only in-frame ones; the method was immunoSEQ multiplex PCR. For V, J and clone size, that table is used; D and trimming come from the DNA. Of under 65,000 clones in the sample, 60% to 80% were seen once. The V gene lost 7 bases and the J gene lost 0 bases, with 13 bases spanning the gap. The CDR3 runs to 15 residues. Germline V gene lookup returns CDR1 MNHNS and CDR2 SASEGT. The sort gate was single viable CD3+CD4+CD8-CD45RO+ cells for memory CD4+ T cells. Serum IgG to CMV pp150, pp28, p38 and p52 defined serostatus.

The V and J genes are TRBV6-1 and TRBJ2-1; unclear D gene. Sequencing was carried out using memory CD4+ T cells from blood. The TCR sequence derives from an adult in good health and CMV-seronegative. The CDR3 sequence is CASIAAPSSYNEQFF. The CDR3 DNA is TGTGCCAGCATCGCAGCGCCGAGCTCCTACAATGAGCAGTTCTTC.